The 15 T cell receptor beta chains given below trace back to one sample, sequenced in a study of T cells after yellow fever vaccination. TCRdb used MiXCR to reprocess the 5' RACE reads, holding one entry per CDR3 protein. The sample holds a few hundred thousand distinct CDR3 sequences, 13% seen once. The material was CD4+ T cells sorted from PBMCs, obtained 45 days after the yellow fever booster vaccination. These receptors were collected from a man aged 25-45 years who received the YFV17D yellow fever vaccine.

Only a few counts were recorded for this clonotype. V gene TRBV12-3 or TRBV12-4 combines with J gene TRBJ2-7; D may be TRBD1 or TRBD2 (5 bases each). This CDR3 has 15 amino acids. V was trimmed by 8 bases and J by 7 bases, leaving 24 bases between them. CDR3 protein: CASSRTGTGPLEQYF. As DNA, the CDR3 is TGTGCCAGCTCTAGAACCGGGACGGGTCCTTTAGAGCAGTACTTC.

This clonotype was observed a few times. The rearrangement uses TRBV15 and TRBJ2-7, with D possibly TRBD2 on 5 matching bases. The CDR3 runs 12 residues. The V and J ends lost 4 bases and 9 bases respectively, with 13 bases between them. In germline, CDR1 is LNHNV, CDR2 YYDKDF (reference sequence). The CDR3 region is CATSTSGFVQYF. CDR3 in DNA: TGTGCCACCAGCACCAGCGGATTTGTGCAGTACTTC.

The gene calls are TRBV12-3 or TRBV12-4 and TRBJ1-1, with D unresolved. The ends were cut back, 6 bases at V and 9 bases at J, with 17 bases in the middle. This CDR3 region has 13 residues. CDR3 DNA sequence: TGTGCCAGCAGCCCAGTCGCCGATGCGCAAGCTTTCTTT. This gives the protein CASSPVADAQAFF.

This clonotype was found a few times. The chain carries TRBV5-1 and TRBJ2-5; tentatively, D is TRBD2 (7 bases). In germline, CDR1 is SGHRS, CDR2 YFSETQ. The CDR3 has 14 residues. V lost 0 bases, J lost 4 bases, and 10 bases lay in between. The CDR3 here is CASSLAGGPETQYF. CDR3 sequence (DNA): TGCGCCAGCAGCTTGGCGGGGGGCCCAGAGACCCAGTACTTC.

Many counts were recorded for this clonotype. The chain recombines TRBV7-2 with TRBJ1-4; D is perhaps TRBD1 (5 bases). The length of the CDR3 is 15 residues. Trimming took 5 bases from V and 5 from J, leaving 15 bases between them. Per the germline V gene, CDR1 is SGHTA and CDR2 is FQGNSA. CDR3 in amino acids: CASSPTRGLNEKLFF. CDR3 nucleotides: TGTGCCAGCAGCCCAACCCGGGGGTTGAATGAAAAACTGTTTTTT.

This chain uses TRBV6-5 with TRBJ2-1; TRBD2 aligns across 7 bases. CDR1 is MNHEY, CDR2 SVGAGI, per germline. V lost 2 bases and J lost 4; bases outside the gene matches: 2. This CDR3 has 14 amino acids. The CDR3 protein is CASSYSGNYNEQFF. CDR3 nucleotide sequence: TGTGCCAGCAGTTACAGCGGGAATTACAATGAGCAGTTCTTC.

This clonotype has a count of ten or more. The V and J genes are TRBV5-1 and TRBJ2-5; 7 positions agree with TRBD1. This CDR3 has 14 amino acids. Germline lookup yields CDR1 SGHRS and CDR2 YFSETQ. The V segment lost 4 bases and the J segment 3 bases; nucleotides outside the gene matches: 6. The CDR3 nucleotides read TGCGCCAGCAGCCCCCTGGGACAGAAAGAGACCCAGTACTTC. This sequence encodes CASSPLGQKETQYF.

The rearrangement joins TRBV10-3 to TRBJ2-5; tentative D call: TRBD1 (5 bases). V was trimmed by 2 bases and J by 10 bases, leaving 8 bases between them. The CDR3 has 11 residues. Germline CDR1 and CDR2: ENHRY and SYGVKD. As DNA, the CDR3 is TGTGCCATCAGTGAGGATAGGGGCCAGTACTTC. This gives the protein CAISEDRGQYF.

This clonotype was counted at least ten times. The DNA for the CDR3 is TGTGCCACCCGGCGGGGCGGGACAGGGACCGAGCAGTACTTC. Translated, it gives CATRRGGTGTEQYF. V and J are TRBV6-2 or TRBV6-3 and TRBJ2-7; 9 positions match TRBD1. Germline loops: CDR1 MNHEY, CDR2 SVGEGT. Trimming removed 10 bases from V and 6 bases from J; junction bases left unmatched: 13. CDR3 length: 14 residues.

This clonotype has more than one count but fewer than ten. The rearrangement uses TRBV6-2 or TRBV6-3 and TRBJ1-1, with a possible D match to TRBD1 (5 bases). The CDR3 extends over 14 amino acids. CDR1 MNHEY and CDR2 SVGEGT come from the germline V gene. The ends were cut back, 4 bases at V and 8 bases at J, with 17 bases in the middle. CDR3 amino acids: CASSSRGRGAEAFF. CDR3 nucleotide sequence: TGTGCCAGCAGTTCCCGTGGTAGAGGGGCGGAAGCTTTCTTT.

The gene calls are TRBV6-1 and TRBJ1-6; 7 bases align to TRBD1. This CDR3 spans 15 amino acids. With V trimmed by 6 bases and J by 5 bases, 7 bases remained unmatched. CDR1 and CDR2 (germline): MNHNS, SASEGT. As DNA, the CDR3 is TGTGCCAGCAGAGAGGAGGGGGCGGATAATTCACCCCTCCACTTT. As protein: CASREEGADNSPLHF.

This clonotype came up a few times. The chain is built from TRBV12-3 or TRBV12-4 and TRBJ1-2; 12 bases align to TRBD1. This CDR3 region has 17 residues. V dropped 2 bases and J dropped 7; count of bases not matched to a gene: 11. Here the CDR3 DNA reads TGTGCCAGCAGTTTATCCCGGGACAGGGGGCTAAGGGGTGGCTACACCTTC. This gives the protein CASSLSRDRGLRGGYTF.

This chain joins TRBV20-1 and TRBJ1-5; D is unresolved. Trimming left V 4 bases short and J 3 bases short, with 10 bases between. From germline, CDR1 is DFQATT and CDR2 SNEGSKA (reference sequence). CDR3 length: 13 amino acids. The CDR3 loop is CSANPINNQPQHF. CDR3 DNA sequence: TGCAGTGCTAATCCGATAAACAATCAGCCCCAGCATTTT.

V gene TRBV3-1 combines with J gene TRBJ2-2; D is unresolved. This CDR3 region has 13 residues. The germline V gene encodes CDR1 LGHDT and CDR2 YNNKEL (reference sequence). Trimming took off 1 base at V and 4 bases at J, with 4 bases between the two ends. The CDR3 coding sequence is TGTGCCAGCAGCCAAGCGATCACCGGGGAGCTGTTTTTT. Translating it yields CASSQAITGELFF.

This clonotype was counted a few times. The chain's CDR3 is CASSRPPPGELFF. In DNA, the CDR3 is TGTGCCAGCAGCCGCCCCCCACCCGGGGAGCTGTTTTTT. The chain carries TRBV11-2 and TRBJ2-2; D gene ambiguous. This CDR3 spans 13 amino acids. Per the germline V gene, CDR1 is SGHAT and CDR2 is FQNNGV. V lost 5 bases to trimming and J lost 6 bases, with 10 bases between them.